These T cell receptor beta chains were read from a single sample in a study of neurological immune-mediated disorders. MiXCR, run by TCRdb on the 5' RACE reads, gives a single entry per CDR3 protein. This table has tens of thousands of distinct CDR3 sequences, approximately 10% appearing once. The sample taken for sequencing was PBMCs. These receptors were taken from a man aged 60 to 75 in good health. CDR3s leave out the opening cysteine and the closing phenylalanine or tryptophan. Fields, in order: V gene, J gene, CDR3 protein.

v_call: TRBV11-2
j_call: TRBJ1-2
cdr3_aa: ASSLARVPGADGYT

v_call: TRBV5-1
j_call: TRBJ2-7
cdr3_aa: ASSRQGVGSYEQY

v_call: TRBV7-9
j_call: TRBJ2-7
cdr3_aa: ASSSDRGFYEQY

v_call: TRBV3-1
j_call: TRBJ1-5
cdr3_aa: ASSLGVRGQPQH

v_call: TRBV25-1
j_call: TRBJ2-3
cdr3_aa: ASSLGGVWTDTQY

v_call: TRBV7-6
j_call: TRBJ2-1
cdr3_aa: ASSLRGAVNEQF

v_call: TRBV6-6
j_call: TRBJ1-2
cdr3_aa: ASSRGENGYT

v_call: TRBV7-2
j_call: TRBJ2-1
cdr3_aa: ASSLWVREQF

v_call: TRBV20-1
j_call: TRBJ2-5
cdr3_aa: SAKITGTQY

v_call: TRBV29-1
j_call: TRBJ2-6
cdr3_aa: SVAGDTAGANVLT

v_call: TRBV29-1
j_call: TRBJ1-1
cdr3_aa: SYRGPYTEAF

v_call: TRBV2
j_call: TRBJ1-6
cdr3_aa: ASRASVYNSPLH

v_call: TRBV5-5
j_call: TRBJ2-7
cdr3_aa: ASSLYSSGRGSHEQY

v_call: TRBV20-1
j_call: TRBJ1-3
cdr3_aa: SARDQQFKSSGNTIY

v_call: TRBV7-9
j_call: TRBJ1-1
cdr3_aa: ASSFRRGDTNTEAF

v_call: TRBV6-5
j_call: TRBJ2-2
cdr3_aa: ASLGQSIGGELF

v_call: TRBV10-3
j_call: TRBJ1-1
cdr3_aa: AIRGQGATEAF

v_call: TRBV20-1
j_call: TRBJ2-3
cdr3_aa: SATGLAGGPDTQY

v_call: TRBV20-1
j_call: TRBJ1-3
cdr3_aa: SAPSPGVNTIY

v_call: TRBV20-1
j_call: TRBJ2-3
cdr3_aa: SARDPKAFREDTQY

v_call: TRBV15
j_call: TRBJ2-1
cdr3_aa: ATSRARGGDEQF

v_call: TRBV28
j_call: TRBJ1-2
cdr3_aa: ASSLRGYGYT

v_call: TRBV12-3/TRBV12-4
j_call: TRBJ1-5
cdr3_aa: ASSRDRGDQPQH

v_call: TRBV7-6
j_call: TRBJ2-1
cdr3_aa: ASSLVSQGYNEQF

v_call: TRBV9
j_call: TRBJ2-5
cdr3_aa: ASSETGTSGTETQY

v_call: TRBV20-1
j_call: TRBJ2-3
cdr3_aa: SADLLVQWGSTDTQY

v_call: TRBV19
j_call: TRBJ1-4
cdr3_aa: ASRRGLATNEKLF

v_call: TRBV12-3/TRBV12-4
j_call: TRBJ1-1
cdr3_aa: ASISTVGNSREAF

v_call: TRBV9
j_call: TRBJ1-1
cdr3_aa: ASSAVGGLGTEAF

v_call: TRBV21-1
j_call: TRBJ1-1
cdr3_aa: ASSKEKGYTEAF

v_call: TRBV7-2
j_call: TRBJ1-5
cdr3_aa: ASSWDIYQPQH

v_call: TRBV7-9
j_call: TRBJ2-7
cdr3_aa: ASSYGGEQY

v_call: TRBV7-6
j_call: TRBJ2-1
cdr3_aa: ASSLEAMNSYNEQF

v_call: TRBV18
j_call: TRBJ1-1
cdr3_aa: ASSPPHTNTEAF

v_call: TRBV28
j_call: TRBJ2-2
cdr3_aa: ASSPSSEVDGELF

v_call: TRBV30
j_call: TRBJ1-5
cdr3_aa: AWSPDRTNQPQH

v_call: TRBV7-9
j_call: TRBJ1-2
cdr3_aa: ASSAWTGGDLYGYT

v_call: TRBV7-8
j_call: TRBJ1-2
cdr3_aa: ASSLDQDNYGYT

v_call: TRBV7-8
j_call: TRBJ1-5
cdr3_aa: ASRQGANQPQH

v_call: TRBV7-2
j_call: TRBJ1-4
cdr3_aa: ASSLEGRGGEKLF

v_call: TRBV3-1
j_call: TRBJ1-1
cdr3_aa: ASSQGLDTEAF

v_call: TRBV6-5
j_call: TRBJ1-4
cdr3_aa: ASSYGQETNEKLF

v_call: TRBV20-1
j_call: TRBJ1-1
cdr3_aa: SAELGQNTEAF

v_call: TRBV7-2
j_call: TRBJ1-5
cdr3_aa: ASSWGQGGRQPQH

v_call: TRBV4-3
j_call: TRBJ1-2
cdr3_aa: ASSPLGEARSYGYT

v_call: TRBV12-3/TRBV12-4
j_call: TRBJ1-5
cdr3_aa: ASTLSSPYQPQH

v_call: TRBV7-2
j_call: TRBJ1-2
cdr3_aa: ASSLGTGPKEGYT

v_call: TRBV7-2
j_call: TRBJ1-2
cdr3_aa: ASSFNRRDGYT

v_call: TRBV11-2
j_call: TRBJ2-1
cdr3_aa: ASSLGTSGNNEQF

v_call: TRBV6-2/TRBV6-3
j_call: TRBJ1-1
cdr3_aa: ASSWAGGTEAF

v_call: TRBV7-2
j_call: TRBJ2-7
cdr3_aa: ASSPQKGSYEQY